These 20 T cell receptor beta chains were sequenced from one sample in a study of cytotoxic CD8 clonotypes in ibrutinib-treated CLL (dated by TCRdb to the early 2020s). The library was prepared using the immunoSEQ multiplex PCR assay. Held by TCRdb, this immuneACCESS table contains in-frame sequences only and omits some clones. Under half of the omission traces to an unresolved V gene where checked; the cause of the rest is unknown. This sample gives about 140,000 clones in total; approximately 75% of them show up just once. Roughly a quarter of the sample goes to the ten largest clones. Sample time point, as interpreted from the label and publication: about eleven months on ibrutinib. Sequencing used PBMCs, obtained after 12 months of ibrutinib treatment. The source is a human donor with chronic lymphocytic leukemia.

This rearrangement joins TRBV6-5 to TRBJ1-4; 8 nucleotides agree with TRBD1. The CDR3 runs 14 residues. CDR1 and CDR2 (germline): MNHEY, SVGAGI. V gave up 6 bases and J gave up 8 bases; unmatched junction bases: 8. The CDR3 protein is CASSELTGEEKLFF. Here the CDR3 DNA reads TGTGCCAGCAGCGAGTTGACAGGGGAGGAAAAACTGTTTTTT.

The chain couples TRBV28 to TRBJ2-5; D gene unclear. Trimming cost V 1 base and J 3 bases, with 12 bases left between them. The CDR3 contains 15 residues. Germline CDR1 MDHEN, CDR2 SYDVKM. The CDR3 DNA reads TGTGCCAGCAGTTTATCACGCCGCGGAAAAGAGACCCAGTACTTC. Its translation is CASSLSRRGKETQYF.

The chain recombines TRBV29-1 with TRBJ1-1; TRBD1 matches 7 bases. J gave up 6 bases and V 2 bases, and 9 bases lay outside the gene matches. This CDR3 has 14 amino acids. Germline CDR1 is SQVTM and CDR2 is ANQGSEA. The DNA of the CDR3 is TGCAGCGTTGAACCTAGACAGGGTAATTCTGAAGCTTTCTTT. This gives the protein CSVEPRQGNSEAFF.

CDR3 region: CASSLALSSSYNEQFF. In DNA form, the CDR3 reads TGTGCCAGCAGCTTGGCCCTCAGCAGCTCCTACAATGAGCAGTTCTTC. The rearrangement uses TRBV5-5 and TRBJ2-1, with D unresolved. The CDR3 has 16 amino acids. The V and J ends lost 0 bases and 0 bases respectively, with 10 bases between them. The V gene's germline CDR1 is SGHKS and CDR2 YYEKEE (reference sequence).

The chain employs TRBV18 and TRBJ1-5; possible D gene TRBD1, 6 bases. This CDR3 is 15 amino acids long. Germline CDR1 reads KGHSH; CDR2 reads LQKENI. Deletions cut 2 bases from V and 2 bases from J, with 10 bases between. The chain's CDR3 is CASSPSSGGNQPQHF. The CDR3 coding sequence is TGTGCCAGCTCACCATCTTCAGGGGGCAATCAGCCCCAGCATTTT. Full variable domain (outside the CDR3, taken from reference TRBV18 and TRBJ1-5): NAGVMQNPRHLVRRRGQEARLRCSPMKGHSHVYWYRQLPEEGLKFMVYLQKENIIDESGMPKERFSAEFPKEGPSILRIQQVVRGDSAAYFCASSPSSGGNQPQHFGDGTRLSIL.

This clone was observed a few times. The rearrangement links TRBV7-2 to TRBJ2-7; D call uncertain. V dropped 5 bases and J dropped 3 bases, with 8 bases sitting between them. This CDR3 has 12 residues. Germline lookup yields CDR1 SGHTA and CDR2 FQGNSA. The CDR3 sequence is CASSPSNYEQYF. DNA of the CDR3: TGTGCCAGCAGCCCGTCCAACTACGAGCAGTACTTC.

The chain links TRBV28 to TRBJ2-7, with TRBD1 matching over 7 bases. The V segment lost 4 bases and the J segment 4 bases; nucleotides outside the gene matches: 13. The germline CDR1 and CDR2 sequences are MDHEN and SYDVKM. The CDR3 length is 16 residues. In DNA, the CDR3 is TGTGCCAGCAGTTCGCCGGGTAGAGGGGGCGCTTACGAGCAGTACTTC. It specifies CASSSPGRGGAYEQYF.

This sequence joins TRBV30 and TRBJ1-5; D possibly corresponds to TRBD1 (6 bases). The ends were cut back, 3 bases at V and 0 bases at J, with 12 bases in the middle. Per the germline V gene, CDR1 is GTSNPN and CDR2 is SVGIG (reference sequence). The CDR3 length is 15 residues. The CDR3: CAWRQGPNSNQPQHF. For the CDR3, the DNA is TGTGCCTGGAGGCAGGGGCCGAATAGCAATCAGCCCCAGCATTTT.

The J gene is TRBJ2-5, the V gene TRBV7-7; a possible D gene is TRBD2 (6 bases). CDR3 length equals 15 residues. V was cut by 1 base and J by 4 bases, with 13 bases left in between. CDR1 SSHAT and CDR2 FNYEAQ come from the germline V gene (reference sequence). The CDR3 region has the DNA TGTGCCAGCAGCTTAGGAGGAGGGACCCGAGAGACCCAGTACTTC. Protein product: CASSLGGGTRETQYF.

The genes are TRBV7-9 and TRBJ2-1; TRBD2 aligns across 8 bases. The V gene's germline CDR1 is SEHNR and CDR2 FQNEAQ (reference sequence). The CDR3 runs 16 residues. The V gene end was trimmed by 0 bases and the J gene end by 8 bases; junction bases not matched to a gene: 9. CDR3 DNA sequence: TGTGCCAGCAGCTTAGCCTTAGCGGGACCCGTGGATGAGCAGTTCTTC. Its protein product is CASSLALAGPVDEQFF.

This clone was detected only a few times. The chain has TRBV27 and TRBJ2-7, with TRBD1 matching 8 bases. Per the germline V gene, CDR1 is MNHEY and CDR2 is SMNVEV (reference sequence). Trimming took 8 bases from V and 3 from J; bases not matched to a gene: 3. The CDR3 length is 12 residues. As DNA, the CDR3 is TGTGCCAGCGCAACAGGGGGCTACGAGCAGTACTTC. Protein: CASATGGYEQYF.

In this sample, this clone turned up once. J is TRBJ1-3 and V is TRBV27; weak D call: TRBD1 (5 bases). The V gene lost 3 bases and the J gene lost 4 bases, with 19 bases spanning the gap. The CDR3 has 17 residues. Germline assignment: CDR1 MNHEY and CDR2 SMNVEV (reference sequence). CDR3 region: CASSFRGGAFYGNTIYF. The CDR3 DNA is TGTGCCAGCAGTTTTCGCGGCGGGGCCTTTTACGGAAACACCATATATTTT.

The rearrangement uses TRBV2 and TRBJ1-2; 10 nucleotides line up with TRBD1. The trim removed 8 bases at V and 2 bases at J, leaving 2 bases unmatched. The CDR3 runs to 13 residues. Per germline, CDR1 SNHLY and CDR2 FYNNEI. The CDR3 nucleotides read TGTGCCAGCCGGACAGGGGGAAACTATGGCTACACCTTC. Amino acids: CASRTGGNYGYTF.

The chain joins TRBV7-9 to TRBJ1-2; 7 bases line up with TRBD1. Germline CDR1 reads SEHNR; CDR2 reads FQNEAQ (reference sequence). V dropped 5 bases and J dropped 8; count of bases not matched to a gene: 14. CDR3 size: 15 residues. CDR3 coding DNA: TGTGCCAGCAGCGTAACCGGGACAGACTTTTTGGGCTACACCTTC. Residues: CASSVTGTDFLGYTF. Full variable domain (rest looked up from reference TRBV7-9 and TRBJ1-2): DTGVSQNPRHKITKRGQNVTFRCDPISEHNRLYWYRQTLGQGPEFLTYFQNEAQLEKSRLLSDRFSAERPKGSFSTLEIQRTEQGDSAMYLCASSVTGTDFLGYTFGSGTRLTVV.

The rearrangement links TRBV7-2 to TRBJ2-3, with 10 nucleotides matching TRBD2. The junction had 4 bases not matched to a gene; V was cut back by 2 bases and J by 2 bases. CDR1 and CDR2 from the germline V gene are SGHTA and FQGNSA. The CDR3 is made up of 16 amino acids. Here the CDR3 DNA reads TGTGCCAGCAGCTTACGAAGCGGGGGGGACACAGATACGCAGTATTTT. Translation: CASSLRSGGDTDTQYF.

The V call is TRBV28, the J call TRBJ1-5, with a weak D call TRBD1 (5 bases). CDR3 length equals 14 residues. Germline V gives CDR1 MDHEN, CDR2 SYDVKM. Trimming took 4 bases from V and 2 from J, leaving 9 bases between them. DNA for the CDR3: TGTGCCAGCAGTTCGGGGGGTGGCAATCAGCCCCAGCATTTT. Translated: CASSSGGGNQPQHF. The full variable domain, rest sourced from reference TRBV28 and TRBJ1-5, is DVKVTQSSRYLVKRTGEKVFLECVQDMDHENMFWYRQDPGLGLRLIYFSYDVKMKEKGDIPEGYSVSREKKERFSLILESASTNQTSMYLCASSSGGGNQPQHFGDGTRLSIL.

The chain has TRBV28 and TRBJ1-3, with unresolved D. The V gene lost 2 bases and the J gene lost 0 bases, with 14 bases spanning the gap. Germline V gene sequence: CDR1 MDHEN, CDR2 SYDVKM. The CDR3 has 17 residues. CDR3 sequence: CASSLPMRAVSGNTIYF. CDR3 nucleotide sequence: TGTGCCAGCAGTTTACCCATGCGGGCAGTCTCTGGAAACACCATATATTTT.

The chain recombines TRBV27 with TRBJ2-7, with D tentatively TRBD1 or TRBD2 (6 bases each). CDR1 and CDR2 (germline): MNHEY, SMNVEV (reference sequence). V dropped 7 bases and J dropped 2 bases, with 15 bases sitting between them. The CDR3 is 14 residues long. CDR3 region: CASKGGAGPYEQYF. CDR3 nucleotide sequence: TGTGCCAGCAAGGGGGGCGCAGGTCCCTACGAGCAGTACTTC.

In its sample, this clone was seen once. J is TRBJ2-1 and V is TRBV4-1; D unclear. V lost 1 base to trimming and J lost 1 base, with 5 bases between them. Germline V CDR1 and CDR2: MGHRA, YSYEKL. The CDR3 loop spans 14 amino acids. The CDR3 loop is CASSQGMSYNEQFF. The DNA for the CDR3 is TGCGCCAGCAGCCAAGGGATGTCCTACAATGAGCAGTTCTTC.

V gene TRBV9 combines with J gene TRBJ1-2, with 7 bases fitting TRBD1. Germline V gives CDR1 SGDLS, CDR2 YYNGEE. The CDR3 has 13 amino acids. V was pared by 3 bases and J by 8 bases, with 7 bases of the junction left unmatched. CDR3 DNA sequence: TGTGCCAGCAGCGAGAAGACAGGGTGGGGCTACACCTTC. This gives the protein CASSEKTGWGYTF.